The 21 T cell receptor beta chains given below trace back to one sample, sequenced in a study of cytomegalovirus exposure and HLA in healthy donors. PCR amplification relied on 60 Vbeta primers (plus 13 Jbeta primers). Assay used: immunoSEQ multiplex PCR; TCRdb lists only in-frame clones, some missing. The data show about 180,000 clones, about 72% seen once. Sequencing was carried out using PBMCs. Receptors originate from a human donor in good health.

The sample holds a few counts of this clone. V and J are TRBV27 and TRBJ2-7, with a tentative D call TRBD1 (7 bases). This CDR3 contains 17 residues. CDR1 is MNHEY and CDR2 is SMNVEV in the germline V gene (reference sequence). V was trimmed by 2 bases and J by 0 bases, leaving 17 bases between them. In DNA form, the CDR3 reads TGTGCCAGCAGTTTAGATGTCGGAGGGGGCTTCTCCTACGAGCAGTACTTC. Translating it yields CASSLDVGGGFSYEQYF.

This chain joins TRBV5-4 and TRBJ1-1, with a possible D match to TRBD1 (5 bases). Deletions cut 4 bases from V and 4 bases from J, with 14 bases between. The CDR3 is 14 residues long. Germline V gene lookup returns CDR1 SGHNT and CDR2 YYREEE (reference sequence). For the CDR3, the DNA is TGTGCCAGCAGCCATCAACGGGGGAGCACTGAAGCTTTCTTT. This encodes CASSHQRGSTEAFF.

This chain links TRBV10-3 with TRBJ2-1; 11 bases align to TRBD1. The V gene end was trimmed by 2 bases and the J gene end by 9 bases; junction bases not matched to a gene: 3. CDR3 length equals 14 residues. Germline V gene sequence: CDR1 ENHRY, CDR2 SYGVKD. CDR3 coding DNA: TGTGCCATCAGTGAGGGGACAGGGGGTTGTGAGCAGTTCTTC. It translates to CAISEGTGGCEQFF.

This clone was detected only once. The chain links TRBV7-2 to TRBJ2-1, with 8 nucleotides matching TRBD2. The junction had 1 base not matched to a gene; V was cut back by 3 bases and J by 0 bases. The germline V gene has CDR1 SGHTA and CDR2 FQGNSA. This CDR3 has 15 amino acids. The CDR3 spells CASSLGTSSYNEQFF. The CDR3 nucleotides are TGTGCCAGCAGCTTGGGGACTAGCTCCTACAATGAGCAGTTCTTC.

The CDR3 nucleotides are TGCAGCGTTGTTAAGAGGGGGTTGGAGGGGGCGAATGGTGAAGCTTTCTTT. Amino acid sequence: CSVVKRGLEGANGEAFF. V and J are TRBV29-1 and TRBJ1-1; TRBD1 aligns across 7 bases. J lost 7 bases, V lost 4 bases, and 21 bases had no gene match. Germline CDR1 is SQVTM and CDR2 is ANQGSEA. CDR3 length: 17 amino acids.

This chain connects TRBV18 to TRBJ2-1; a possible D gene is TRBD1 (5 bases). V was shortened by 5 bases and J by 5 bases, with 10 bases between the two germline ends. The CDR3 is made up of 13 amino acids. Germline V gene lookup returns CDR1 KGHSH and CDR2 LQKENI. CDR3 sequence reads: CASSKDTDNEQFF. The CDR3 region has the DNA TGTGCCAGCTCAAAGGACACAGACAATGAGCAGTTCTTC.

The genes are TRBV7-3 and TRBJ1-1, with 10 positions matching TRBD1. Germline lookup yields CDR1 SGHTA and CDR2 FQGTGA. With V trimmed by 5 bases and J by 6 bases, 3 bases remained unmatched. The CDR3 is 13 amino acids. CDR3: CASSEGTGAEAFF. The CDR3, as DNA: TGTGCCAGCAGCGAAGGGACAGGGGCTGAAGCTTTCTTT.

Only a few counts were recorded for this clone. The V and J genes are TRBV7-9 and TRBJ1-6, with 9 bases fitting TRBD1. From germline, CDR1 is SEHNR and CDR2 FQNEAQ (reference sequence). The CDR3 length is 15 residues. The junction had 7 bases not matched to a gene; V was cut back by 5 bases and J by 8 bases. The CDR3 DNA reads as TGTGCCAGCAGCCGCGGGACAGGGAGGGATTCACCCCTCCACTTT. Translation gives CASSRGTGRDSPLHF. The full variable domain, rest sourced from reference TRBV7-9 and TRBJ1-6, is DTGVSQNPRHKITKRGQNVTFRCDPISEHNRLYWYRQTLGQGPEFLTYFQNEAQLEKSRLLSDRFSAERPKGSFSTLEIQRTEQGDSAMYLCASSRGTGRDSPLHFGNGTRLTVT.

The chain combines TRBV28 with TRBJ2-7, with a possible D match to TRBD2 (5 bases). Germline CDR1 reads MDHEN; CDR2 reads SYDVKM. The CDR3 extends over 12 amino acids. Trimming removed 8 bases from V and 4 bases from J, with 12 bases in between. This CDR3 reads CASVDRGYEQYF. CDR3 nucleotide sequence: TGTGCCAGCGTGGATCGGGGATACGAGCAGTACTTC.

V usage is TRBV7-8 and J usage is TRBJ1-2; TRBD1 matches 7 bases. The CDR3 covers 14 residues. J gave up 8 bases and V 3 bases, and 9 bases lay outside the gene matches. The germline gives CDR1 SGHVS, CDR2 FQNEAQ. Here the CDR3 reads CASSLGTQGLGYTF. CDR3 in DNA: TGTGCCAGCAGCTTGGGAACACAGGGGTTGGGCTACACCTTC.

The rearrangement links TRBV6-5 to TRBJ1-4; no clear D. V gave up 4 bases and J gave up 0 bases, with 9 bases separating them. Germline V gene sequence: CDR1 MNHEY, CDR2 SVGAGI. This CDR3 has 15 amino acids. CDR3 nucleotide sequence: TGTGCCAGCAGTTCTAGGACTTCAACTAATGAAAAACTGTTTTTT. It translates to CASSSRTSTNEKLFF.

The gene calls are TRBV7-3 and TRBJ2-3, with 12 positions matching TRBD2. Trimming removed 11 bases from V and 6 bases from J; junction bases left unmatched: 15. CDR1 SGHTA and CDR2 FQGTGA come from the germline V gene. This CDR3 comprises 16 residues. The CDR3 nucleotides are TGTGCCTCCGCCCTCCTAGCGGGGGGGTCCTCGGATACGCAGTATTTT. Amino acids: CASALLAGGSSDTQYF. Drawing the rest from reference TRBV7-3 and TRBJ2-3, the complete variable domain is GAGVSQTPSNKVTEKGKYVELRCDPISGHTALYWYRQSLGQGPEFLIYFQGTGAADDSGLPNDRFFAVRPEGSVSTLKIQRTERGDSAVYLCASALLAGGSSDTQYFGPGTRLTVL.

This clone came up once. V is TRBV9 and J is TRBJ1-6, with D possibly TRBD1 on 6 matching bases. CDR3 length: 14 amino acids. The V and J ends lost 4 bases and 7 bases respectively, with 12 bases between them. The germline CDR1 and CDR2 sequences are SGDLS and YYNGEE. CDR3 sequence reads: CASSLDSLNSPLHF. As DNA, the CDR3 is TGTGCCAGCAGCCTGGACAGCCTGAATTCACCCCTCCACTTT. The variable domain in full, with the rest retrieved from reference TRBV9 and TRBJ1-6, is DSGVTQTPKHLITATGQRVTLRCSPRSGDLSVYWYQQSLDQGLQFLIQYYNGEERAKGNILERFSAQQFPDLHSELNLSSLELGDSALYFCASSLDSLNSPLHFGNGTRLTVT.

This sequence joins TRBV15 and TRBJ2-7; TRBD1 aligns across 8 bases. The CDR3 is 15 residues long. Germline assignment: CDR1 LNHNV and CDR2 YYDKDF (reference sequence). V lost 1 base, J lost 1 base, and 3 bases stayed unmatched. The CDR3 region is CATSRGDRRSYEQYF. CDR3 nucleotides: TGTGCCACCAGCAGAGGGGACAGGCGGTCCTACGAGCAGTACTTC.

This clone showed up just once. This rearrangement joins TRBV11-2 to TRBJ2-7; TRBD1 matches at 7 bases. Unmatched junction bases numbered 7, after V lost 2 bases and J lost 6 bases. CDR3 length equals 14 residues. CDR1 and CDR2 (germline): SGHAT, FQNNGV. In nucleotides, the CDR3 is TGTGCCAGCAGCTTATACCCTTCAGGGGGCGAGCAGTACTTC. It encodes CASSLYPSGGEQYF.

The rearrangement uses TRBV19 and TRBJ2-1; TRBD2 agrees at 11 bases. Germline V CDR1 and CDR2: LNHDA, SQIVND (reference sequence). Trimming removed 3 bases from V and 4 bases from J; junction bases left unmatched: 2. This CDR3 is built from 15 residues. CDR3 protein: CASSIGTSGYNEQFF. The CDR3 coding sequence is TGTGCCAGTAGTATCGGGACTAGCGGATACAATGAGCAGTTCTTC.

The CDR3 DNA reads TGTGCCAGCTCACCACCCGCCTCCGACAACAATGAGCAGTTCTTC. Translating it yields CASSPPASDNNEQFF. The rearrangement uses TRBV18 and TRBJ2-1; D unresolved. Germline values: CDR1 KGHSH, CDR2 LQKENI. V lost 0 bases, J lost 5 bases, and 11 bases lay in between. This CDR3 spans 15 amino acids.

This clone was seen only a few times. The gene calls are TRBV2 and TRBJ1-1; 8 bases fit TRBD1. Unmatched junction bases numbered 6, after V lost 6 bases and J lost 0 bases. CDR3 length equals 15 residues. The germline V gene has CDR1 SNHLY and CDR2 FYNNEI. The CDR3 bases are TGTGCCAGCAGGTACAGGGGGATGTTGAACACTGAAGCTTTCTTT. It translates to CASRYRGMLNTEAFF.

This clone came up a few times. In the same sample, other DNA sequences code for this CDR3. The rearrangement links TRBV9 to TRBJ2-3; 12 bases match TRBD2. CDR3 length: 18 residues. With V trimmed by 0 bases and J by 3 bases, 8 bases remained unmatched. Germline CDR1 and CDR2: SGDLS and YYNGEE. The CDR3 nucleotides are TGTGCCAGCAGCGTAGGAGTGCTAGCGGGGGGGCCGACAGATACGCAGTATTTT. As protein: CASSVGVLAGGPTDTQYF.

This clone has just a few counts. The chain is built from TRBV13 and TRBJ2-2; perhaps TRBD1 as D (7 bases). The V end was cut by 7 bases, the J end by 3 bases, with 12 bases between. The CDR3 contains 14 residues. Germline V lookup: CDR1 PRHDT, CDR2 FYEKMQ (reference sequence). The CDR3 DNA reads as TGTGCCAGCAACGACAGGGACTACACCGGGGAGCTGTTTTTT. Its protein product is CASNDRDYTGELFF.

This clone was seen just once. The chain has TRBV25-1 and TRBJ2-5, with a possible D match to TRBD2 (7 bases). Deletions cut 3 bases from V and 4 bases from J, with 21 bases between. This CDR3 region has 17 residues. CDR1 is MGHDK and CDR2 is SYGVNS in the germline V gene. The CDR3 DNA reads TGTGCCAGCAGTGACTCCCACAGGGAGGGGGGCTTAGAGACCCAGTACTTC. Its protein product is CASSDSHREGGLETQYF.